Sequencing of this TCR beta chain was carried out in a study of T cells in Graves' hyperthyroidism and ophthalmopathy. The CDR3 consists of 14 residues. The germline gives CDR1 SGHTA, CDR2 FQGTGA. V lost 2 bases to trimming and J lost 2 bases, with 8 bases between them. This clonotype showed up many times. Amplification targeted TCR beta CDR3 regions from RNA transcripts. Primed by the HTBI set, a first-round RT-PCR was run on the TCR CDR3. In TCRdb, the multiplex PCR reads were re-called with MiXCR into one record per CDR3 protein. Among roughly 200,000 distinct CDR3 sequences listed, less than 20% were seen once. Graves' hyperthyroidism qualified as stable when ophthalmopathy did not progress within 18 months.

The sample taken for sequencing was blood. The gene calls are TRBV7-3 and TRBJ2-3; D is unresolved. The receptor was derived from a woman between 45 and 65 years old with Graves' hyperthyroidism. The CDR3 region is CASSLPDTTDTQYF. The CDR3 DNA is TGTGCCAGCAGCTTACCAGACACCACAGATACGCAGTATTTT.